This T cell receptor beta chain was obtained from a study of T-cell memory formation after mild COVID-19. General study results and limits: Mostly located in CM and EM were contracting CD4+ clones, with contracting CD8+ clones located in EMRA. Pre-infection memory held some responding clones, suggesting pre-existing cross-reactive T cells responded. There was no confirmation that second-wave clones peaking on day 37 were SARS-CoV-2 specific.

A note on this clonotype: Its matching antigen is unknown.

The CDR3 contains 15 residues. In germline, CDR1 is ENHRY, CDR2 SYGVKD. With 8 bases clipped from V and 0 bases from J, the junction kept 9 bases outside the gene matches. One entry per CDR3 protein results from TCRdb running MiXCR on the 5' RACE reads. The sample has around 440,000 distinct CDR3 sequences, about 20% seen once. The origin of this receptor is an adult woman who had mild COVID-19 (a few samples of this study predate the infection). Cell type and time point are not known. J is TRBJ1-1 and V is TRBV10-3; the match to TRBD1 covers 7 bases. What was sequenced was PBMCs or a T cell subset sorted from them (not recorded which). CDR3 in amino acids: CAIQGDSPMNTEAFF. In nucleotides, the CDR3 is TGTGCCATCCAGGGGGACAGTCCCATGAACACTGAAGCTTTCTTT.